The table lists the clone carrying this TCR beta chain with a few counts. Its specificity is not known. This CDR3 comprises 11 residues. Germline V CDR1 and CDR2: DFQATT, SNEGSKA (reference sequence). Trimming cost V 2 bases and J 7 bases, with 7 bases left between them. Sequencing was designed to attain a depth spanning 1 in 200,000 to 1 in 1 million T cells. Profiled with immunoSEQ multiplex PCR; TCRdb holds only in-frame clones, not every one. The table has under 300,000 clones, more than 70% seen once. This sample is part of a study of cytotoxic CD8 clonotypes in ibrutinib-treated CLL. TCR beta libraries used around 2 micrograms of genomic DNA from cryopreserved PBMCs. Study-level points and caveats: Baseline-level clonality went beyond age-matched healthy donors and moved in step with circulating CD8+ T-cell counts.

This chain joins TRBV20-1 and TRBJ2-3; the D gene is possibly TRBD1 (5 bases). Sequencing used PBMCs, obtained at disease progression, from a patient treated with ibrutinib. The sequence was collected from a human donor with chronic lymphocytic leukemia. The CDR3 region has the DNA TGCAGTGCTAGAAGGGGCAATACGCAGTATTTT. Its protein is CSARRGNTQYF.